Presented here are 23 T cell receptor beta chains from one specimen sequenced in a study of blood T cell repertoires in COVID-19 (dated by TCRdb to the early 2020s). Receptor amplification or capture employed the immunoSEQ multiplex PCR assay. TCRdb took this table from immuneACCESS and kept in-frame rearrangements with V and J called. Such tables lack part of the clones; where checked against another copy, unresolved V genes explain under half of the gap, and the rest is unexplained. The table for this sample lists roughly 250,000 clones; 85% to 90% of them were counted only once. The ten largest make up approximately 1.6% of the sample. Sequencing was performed on PBMCs or T cells enriched from blood (not recorded which). Source of these receptors: a woman between 45 and 65 years old who had recovered from COVID-19.

The chain joins TRBV7-2 to TRBJ1-1, with D unresolved. Trimming left V 1 base short and J 10 bases short, with 16 bases between. Germline loops: CDR1 SGHTA, CDR2 FQGNSA. This CDR3 region has 14 residues. CDR3 in DNA: TGTGCCAGCAGCTTAGATCAACCAGTCAGCGGAGCTTTCTTT. Protein product: CASSLDQPVSGAFF.

J is TRBJ2-1 and V is TRBV11-2; 9 bases agree with TRBD1. CDR3 length equals 15 residues. V lost 3 bases, J lost 7 bases, and 7 bases stayed unmatched. CDR1 is SGHAT and CDR2 is FQNNGV in the germline V gene. CDR3 in amino acids: CASSFDGTGINEQFF. Written as DNA, the CDR3 is TGTGCCAGCAGCTTCGACGGGACAGGGATAAATGAGCAGTTCTTC.

A note on this clone: This specimen includes other DNA sequences encoding the same CDR3. The chain is built from TRBV5-6 and TRBJ2-5, with D perhaps TRBD2 (6 bases). Between the trimmed V and J ends, which lost 0 bases and 4 bases, there was a span of 10 bases. The CDR3 contains 14 residues. Germline V gives CDR1 SGHDT, CDR2 YYEEEE. The CDR3 is CASSLAGGGETQYF. DNA of the CDR3: TGTGCCAGCAGCTTGGCTGGGGGAGGAGAGACCCAGTACTTC.

The chain recombines TRBV2 with TRBJ2-3; 11 bases map to TRBD1. Looked up from germline, CDR1 is SNHLY and CDR2 is FYNNEI. The ends lost 8 bases at V and 0 bases at J; junction bases unmatched: 10. The CDR3 is made up of 17 amino acids. CDR3 DNA: TGTGCCAGCTGTCCCGGGACAGGGGGATTCAGCACAGATACGCAGTATTTT. It encodes CASCPGTGGFSTDTQYF.

The V call is TRBV3-1 (or the pseudogene TRBV3-2), the J call TRBJ2-3; no firm D call. The CDR3 length is 14 residues. Trimming removed 0 bases at V and 8 bases at J, with 12 bases between. CDR1 LGHDT and CDR2 YNNKEL come from the germline V gene (reference sequence). The CDR3 nucleotides read TGTGCCAGCAGCCAAGATCCCAACTTTGCTACGCAGTATTTT. This translates into CASSQDPNFATQYF.

This clone was picked up one time. V gene TRBV7-9 combines with J gene TRBJ1-2, with D unclear. There are 16 residues in the CDR3. In germline, CDR1 is SEHNR, CDR2 FQNEAQ (reference sequence). Deletions cut 0 bases from V and 8 bases from J, with 19 bases between. For the CDR3, the DNA is TGTGCCAGCAGCTTAGCTCTTCCCAGACTCTGGCACGGCTACACCTTC. This codes for CASSLALPRLWHGYTF.

This sequence joins TRBV6-5 and TRBJ1-2; D is perhaps TRBD1 (6 bases). The germline CDR1 and CDR2 sequences are MNHEY and SVGAGI. V lost 4 bases, J lost 4 bases, and 10 bases lay in between. The CDR3 totals 13 residues. In DNA, the CDR3 is TGTGCCAGCAGTTTGGACAGACTCTATGGCTACACCTTC. Translating gives CASSLDRLYGYTF.

CDR3 coding DNA: TGTGCCAGCCGAGCGGAAAACACAGATACGCAGTATTTT. Protein: CASRAENTDTQYF. The V and J genes are TRBV12-3 or TRBV12-4 and TRBJ2-3, with D possibly matching TRBD2 (5 bases). The CDR3 contains 13 residues. Deletions cut 8 bases from V and 2 bases from J, with 11 bases between.

The rearrangement links TRBV2 to TRBJ1-6, with 8 bases that match TRBD1. Germline V gene lookup returns CDR1 SNHLY and CDR2 FYNNEI. V shed 2 bases and J 9 bases; nucleotides not matched to a gene: 9. CDR3 length equals 16 residues. Here the CDR3 DNA reads TGTGCCAGCAGTGAAAGTGGCAGGGGGCTTGTTTCACCCCTCCACTTT. The encoded protein is CASSESGRGLVSPLHF. Full variable domain (remainder filled in from reference TRBV2 and TRBJ1-6): EPEVTQTPSHQVTQMGQEVILRCVPISNHLYFYWYRQILGQKVEFLVSFYNNEISEKSEIFDDQFSVERPDGSNFTLKIRSTKLEDSAMYFCASSESGRGLVSPLHFGNGTRLTVT.

The chain carries TRBV18 and TRBJ2-4; 8 positions match TRBD2. The ends lost 3 bases at V and 8 bases at J; junction bases unmatched: 3. The length of the CDR3 is 13 residues. Germline V gene data show CDR1 as KGHSH and CDR2 as LQKENI. The CDR3 DNA sequence: TGTGCCAGCTCACCGACTAGCGATGACATTCAGTACTTC. The encoded protein is CASSPTSDDIQYF. The full variable domain, completed using reference TRBV18 and TRBJ2-4, is NAGVMQNPRHLVRRRGQEARLRCSPMKGHSHVYWYRQLPEEGLKFMVYLQKENIIDESGMPKERFSAEFPKEGPSILRIQQVVRGDSAAYFCASSPTSDDIQYFGAGTRLSVL.

V is TRBV5-5 and J is TRBJ2-2, with a possible D match to TRBD1 (5 bases). The germline gives CDR1 SGHKS, CDR2 YYEKEE (reference sequence). This CDR3 has 15 amino acids. V shed 5 bases and J shed 0 bases, with 11 bases lying between them. The CDR3 sequence: CASSKTDTNTGELFF. In nucleotides, the CDR3 is TGTGCCAGCAGTAAGACAGATACGAACACCGGGGAGCTGTTTTTT.

The genes are TRBV28 and TRBJ1-3, with unresolved D. The CDR3 is 16 amino acids. V was pared by 4 bases and J by 2 bases, with 15 bases between. Germline CDR1 and CDR2: MDHEN and SYDVKM. The CDR3, as DNA: TGTGCCAGCAGTTCACTATTCCATTGGGCTGGAAACACCATATATTTT. Its translation: CASSSLFHWAGNTIYF.

This clone was detected only a few times. DNA for the CDR3: TGTGCCAGCAGCCCGGCGGGGATGCAGGGCTACACCTTC. Translating it yields CASSPAGMQGYTF. V usage is TRBV7-9 and J usage is TRBJ1-2; D is uncertain. This CDR3 is 13 amino acids long. Trimming pared 5 bases from V and 8 bases from J, leaving 15 bases between. Germline V gene data show CDR1 as SEHNR and CDR2 as FQNEAQ (reference sequence).

The chain uses TRBV2 and TRBJ2-1, with TRBD2 identical over 14 bases. V gave up 7 bases and J gave up 7 bases; unmatched junction bases: 6. This CDR3 region has 15 residues. Germline V gene data show CDR1 as SNHLY and CDR2 as FYNNEI. The CDR3 loop reads CASIEGTSGSNEQFF. The DNA for the CDR3 is TGTGCCAGCATAGAAGGGACTAGCGGGAGTAATGAGCAGTTCTTC.

The rearrangement links TRBV29-1 to TRBJ1-3; D remains unclear. The CDR3 is 13 amino acids. CDR1 SQVTM and CDR2 ANQGSEA come from the germline V gene. Deletions cut 6 bases from V and 2 bases from J, with 11 bases between. CDR3: CSVRGNPGNTIYF. The CDR3 DNA reads TGCAGCGTCCGCGGGAACCCTGGAAACACCATATATTTT.

V and J are TRBV14 and TRBJ2-1; TRBD1 matches 10 bases. CDR3 size: 16 residues. V lost 4 bases and J lost 2; bases outside the gene matches: 5. The germline gives CDR1 SGHDN, CDR2 FVKESK. The CDR3 loop reads CASSPWGQGTYNEQFF. CDR3 coding DNA: TGTGCCAGCAGCCCTTGGGGACAGGGGACCTACAATGAGCAGTTCTTC. Full variable domain (rest looked up from reference TRBV14 and TRBJ2-1): EAGVTQFPSHSVIEKGQTVTLRCDPISGHDNLYWYRRVMGKEIKFLLHFVKESKQDESGMPNNRFLAERTGGTYSTLKVQPAELEDSGVYFCASSPWGQGTYNEQFFGPGTRLTVL.

The CDR3 DNA is TGTGCCTGGAGTTACCCCCAGAGGGTGAACTATGGCTACACCTTC. Protein: CAWSYPQRVNYGYTF. This chain uses TRBV30 with TRBJ1-2, with D unclear. Germline V gene sequence: CDR1 GTSNPN, CDR2 SVGIG (reference sequence). This CDR3 contains 15 residues. V lost 2 bases to trimming and J lost 2 bases, with 15 bases between them.

The CDR3 coding sequence is TGCGCCAGCAGCCAACTAGCGGGAGTTTTGACAGATACGCAGTATTTT. It codes for CASSQLAGVLTDTQYF. The gene calls are TRBV4-1 and TRBJ2-3, with 10 bases lining up with TRBD2. After removal of 2 bases from V and 3 bases from J, the junction contained 5 bases not matched to a gene. The germline gives CDR1 MGHRA, CDR2 YSYEKL. CDR3 length equals 16 residues.

This chain links TRBV10-3 with TRBJ1-1, with 8 bases lining up with TRBD1. Germline assignment: CDR1 ENHRY and CDR2 SYGVKD. CDR3 length: 15 amino acids. Losses at the gene ends were 11 bases for V and 8 bases for J; bases not matched to a gene: 19. The CDR3 DNA follows: TGTGCCTCTTCGGGAGCAGGGGGCGTAGGGGGGGAAGCTTTCTTT. Amino acid sequence: CASSGAGGVGGEAFF.

The V call is TRBV5-5, the J call TRBJ1-2, with unresolved D. The CDR3 loop spans 12 amino acids. V shed 0 bases and J shed 6 bases, with 6 bases lying between them. Germline V gives CDR1 SGHKS, CDR2 YYEKEE (reference sequence). The CDR3 bases are TGTGCCAGCAGCTTGGTGGCTGATGGCTACACCTTC. Protein product: CASSLVADGYTF.

As DNA, the CDR3 is TGTGCCAGCAGTCCCGTACAGGGTAATGGCTACACCTTC. It yields the protein CASSPVQGNGYTF. The chain combines TRBV28 with TRBJ1-2; tentative D call: TRBD1 (6 bases). Germline V CDR1 and CDR2: MDHEN, SYDVKM. Trimming pared 5 bases from V and 6 bases from J, leaving 13 bases between. The CDR3 is made up of 13 amino acids.

This clone was found a few times. The chain links TRBV30 to TRBJ1-2; D is possibly TRBD1 (5 bases). CDR1 GTSNPN and CDR2 SVGIG come from the germline V gene (reference sequence). The CDR3 has 14 amino acids. The V end was cut by 3 bases, the J end by 3 bases, with 14 bases between. The CDR3 loop is CAWRDTGEYYGYTF. The CDR3 DNA sequence: TGTGCCTGGAGAGATACAGGAGAGTACTATGGCTACACCTTC.

This clone was seen only a few times. This chain connects TRBV4-1 to TRBJ1-2; 7 bases align to TRBD1. V shed 1 base and J 1 base; nucleotides not matched to a gene: 12. The CDR3 is 18 amino acids. Germline V lookup: CDR1 MGHRA, CDR2 YSYEKL. The CDR3 region has the DNA TGCGCCAGCAGCCAAGTATCTGGGACAGCAATCTATAACTATGGCTACACCTTC. It specifies CASSQVSGTAIYNYGYTF.